These 27 T cell receptor beta chains were all obtained from the same sample, sequenced in a study of shared T cell receptors in the human thymus (dated by TCRdb to the early 2020s). The library came from the immunoSEQ multiplex PCR assay. TCRdb stores this immuneACCESS table with in-frame sequences only. Part of the clones is absent; in the studies checked, under half of the shortfall reflects unresolved V genes, and no reason is known for the rest. For this sample there are under 850,000 clones; 88% appear just once. The ten largest clonotypes hold 0.008% to 0.011% of the sample. The same sample was also used in a study of human thymus T cells.

The sample was thymocytes. The source of these receptors is a boy under two years old with a congenital heart defect. Donor details come from another sample of the same person, matched by shared clones.

J is TRBJ2-7 and V is TRBV5-6; TRBD2 might be the D (6 bases). The CDR3 totals 14 residues. Germline CDR1 SGHDT, CDR2 YYEEEE. The V gene lost 1 base and the J gene lost 3 bases, with 11 bases spanning the gap. The CDR3 coding sequence is TGTGCCAGCAGCTTGTTTAGCGGCCTCTACGAGCAGTACTTC. Encoded protein: CASSLFSGLYEQYF.

The genes are TRBV15 and TRBJ1-3; D is unclear. Trimming pared 1 base from V and 0 bases from J, leaving 10 bases between. Germline CDR1 reads LNHNV; CDR2 reads YYDKDF (reference sequence). This CDR3 contains 16 residues. CDR3 coding DNA: TGTGCCACCAGCAGAGCCGGGATGATCTCTGGAAACACCATATATTTT. This sequence encodes CATSRAGMISGNTIYF.

This sequence joins TRBV5-1 and TRBJ2-3, with 8 bases that match TRBD2. The trim removed 2 bases at V and 9 bases at J, leaving 11 bases unmatched. CDR1 is SGHRS, CDR2 YFSETQ, per germline. CDR3 length: 15 residues. CDR3: CASSLALAVPHTQYF. As DNA, the CDR3 is TGCGCCAGCAGCTTAGCACTAGCGGTCCCCCACACGCAGTATTTT.

This chain uses TRBV5-6 with TRBJ1-2; maybe TRBD1 (5 bases). The CDR3 spans 14 residues. V lost 4 bases and J lost 7, with 17 bases in between. Germline V gene sequence: CDR1 SGHDT, CDR2 YYEEEE. The CDR3 here is CASSRTPGDPGYTF. In DNA form, the CDR3 reads TGTGCCAGCAGCCGTACCCCGGGGGACCCTGGCTACACCTTC.

The chain has TRBV6-5 and TRBJ1-1; no clear D. The CDR3 has 15 amino acids. V was pared by 0 bases and J by 0 bases, with 8 bases between. Germline V CDR1 and CDR2: MNHEY, SVGAGI. CDR3 nucleotide sequence: TGTGCCAGCAGTTACTCCGGTCCAATGAACACTGAAGCTTTCTTT. Residues: CASSYSGPMNTEAFF.

This clone was seen only once. J is TRBJ2-5 and V is TRBV1; the table's TRBD2 call for D was not verified on the DNA. TRBV1 is described as a pseudogene. The length of the CDR3 is 17 residues. The CDR3, as DNA: TGCACCAGCAGCCAAGAGACCGCGCGGGAGGGCCGGGAGACCCAGTACTTC. This encodes CTSSQETAREGRETQYF.

V and J are TRBV2 and TRBJ1-2; no reliable D call. CDR1 and CDR2 from the germline V gene are SNHLY and FYNNEI. The CDR3 totals 11 residues. Trimming stripped 7 bases from V and 5 bases from J, with 8 bases between. CDR3 region: CASIQIYGYTF. CDR3 in DNA: TGTGCCAGCATACAGATATATGGCTACACCTTC.

This clone appeared once. The CDR3 bases are TGTGCCAGCAGCTGTTTGCGGGGGAGACGCCCGACAGATACGCAGTATTTT. Translated, it gives CASSCLRGRRPTDTQYF. The chain has TRBV13 and TRBJ2-3, with 7 positions matching TRBD2. The trim removed 4 bases at V and 3 bases at J, leaving 13 bases unmatched. CDR1 is PRHDT and CDR2 is FYEKMQ in the germline V gene (reference sequence). This CDR3 is built from 17 residues.

The CDR3: CASSPFSGTGGWNEQFF. In DNA form, the CDR3 reads TGTGCCAGCAGTCCCTTTAGTGGGACGGGAGGGTGGAATGAGCAGTTCTTC. The V and J genes are TRBV28 and TRBJ2-1, with 8 nucleotides matching TRBD2. The CDR3 runs 17 residues. V gave up 5 bases and J gave up 7 bases; unmatched junction bases: 16. Germline CDR1 is MDHEN and CDR2 is SYDVKM.

The chain has TRBV18 and TRBJ2-1, with a weak D call TRBD2 (5 bases). Trimming took off 1 base at V and 7 bases at J, with 14 bases between the two ends. The CDR3 runs to 15 residues. Germline loops: CDR1 KGHSH, CDR2 LQKENI. The CDR3 loop reads CASSPRQRLRNEQFF. The CDR3 DNA follows: TGTGCCAGCTCACCACGCCAAAGACTAAGAAATGAGCAGTTCTTC.

Of note for this clone: The sample carries other DNA sequences with the same CDR3. J is TRBJ1-2 and V is TRBV5-1; 8 bases map to TRBD1. CDR1 is SGHRS and CDR2 is YFSETQ in the germline V gene. V shed 7 bases, J shed 8 bases, and the junction held 10 bases outside the gene matches. The CDR3 totals 13 residues. DNA for the CDR3: TGCGCCAGCCGAAACCAGGGGGCAAAGGGCTACACCTTC. This encodes CASRNQGAKGYTF.

This clone is a singleton in its sample. The chain joins TRBV4-2 to TRBJ2-7, with TRBD2 identical over 8 bases. V lost 2 bases and J lost 4; bases outside the gene matches: 10. The CDR3 is 16 amino acids. Germline V gene lookup returns CDR1 LGHNA and CDR2 YNFKEQ. The CDR3 loop is CASSQKPRLASYEQYF. CDR3 coding DNA: TGTGCCAGCAGCCAAAAACCGAGACTAGCGTCTTACGAGCAGTACTTC.

This chain joins TRBV5-6 and TRBJ1-4; 10 bases agree with TRBD1. The CDR3 totals 16 residues. In germline, CDR1 is SGHDT, CDR2 YYEEEE. V lost 4 bases, J lost 4 bases, and 7 bases stayed unmatched. CDR3: CASSPGTGAINEKLFF. The CDR3 DNA reads TGTGCCAGCAGCCCCGGGACAGGGGCCATTAATGAAAAACTGTTTTTT.

This rearrangement joins TRBV7-9 to TRBJ2-7, with D perhaps TRBD2 (5 bases). CDR1 is SEHNR and CDR2 is FQNEAQ in the germline V gene (reference sequence). The germline V and J ends were trimmed by 5 bases and 3 bases, with 20 bases remaining between them. The length of the CDR3 is 16 residues. The chain's CDR3 is CASSPIGSDEGYEQYF. CDR3 nucleotide sequence: TGTGCCAGCAGCCCCATAGGGAGCGATGAAGGCTACGAGCAGTACTTC.

The chain employs TRBV30 and TRBJ2-5; a weak D match, TRBD2 (6 bases). Germline V gene data show CDR1 as GTSNPN and CDR2 as SVGIG (reference sequence). The CDR3 is made up of 14 amino acids. V shed 2 bases and J shed 4 bases, with 14 bases lying between them. CDR3 loop: CAWSIGSSGETQYF. CDR3 DNA sequence: TGTGCCTGGAGTATCGGGAGTTCGGGAGAGACCCAGTACTTC.

V gene TRBV28 combines with J gene TRBJ2-7; tentative D call: TRBD1 (6 bases). CDR3 length equals 14 residues. Germline CDR1 MDHEN, CDR2 SYDVKM. Trimming left V 6 bases short and J 3 bases short, with 15 bases between. The DNA of the CDR3 is TGTGCCAGCAGCTGGGACATACCCAACTACGAGCAGTACTTC. Residues: CASSWDIPNYEQYF.

The chain carries TRBV5-1 and TRBJ2-7; D possibly corresponds to TRBD1 (5 bases). The germline V gene encodes CDR1 SGHRS and CDR2 YFSETQ. Deletions cut 0 bases from V and 5 bases from J, with 18 bases between. This CDR3 spans 16 amino acids. In nucleotides, the CDR3 is TGCGCCAGCAGCTTGGGGTTAGGACACTCTCTGGACGAGCAGTACTTC. Translation: CASSLGLGHSLDEQYF.

This sequence joins TRBV4-3 and TRBJ2-7, with a tentative D call TRBD2 (6 bases). The V gene's germline CDR1 is LGHNA and CDR2 YSLEER. V was pared by 3 bases and J by 4 bases, with 16 bases between. The CDR3 runs to 15 residues. The CDR3 DNA reads TGCGCCAGCAGCCACTTGACGGGAGAAGGGTACGAGCAGTACTTC. Translation: CASSHLTGEGYEQYF.

In its sample, this clone was seen once. The V call is TRBV2, the J call TRBJ1-1; 9 nucleotides agree with TRBD1. CDR1 SNHLY and CDR2 FYNNEI come from the germline V gene. V was pared by 6 bases and J by 0 bases, with 8 bases of the junction left unmatched. There are 16 residues in the CDR3. Here the CDR3 reads CASRAGTGYMNTEAFF. DNA of the CDR3: TGTGCCAGCAGAGCCGGGACAGGGTACATGAACACTGAAGCTTTCTTT. Together with reference TRBV2 and TRBJ1-1, the CDR3 gives the full variable domain: EPEVTQTPSHQVTQMGQEVILRCVPISNHLYFYWYRQILGQKVEFLVSFYNNEISEKSEIFDDQFSVERPDGSNFTLKIRSTKLEDSAMYFCASRAGTGYMNTEAFFGQGTRLTVV.

The chain links TRBV14 to TRBJ2-1, with D unclear. CDR1 and CDR2 from the germline V gene are SGHDN and FVKESK. V was cut by 4 bases and J by 5 bases, with 18 bases left in between. The CDR3 is 16 amino acids. The CDR3 is CASSPRVPPTHNEQFF. The CDR3 nucleotides are TGTGCCAGCAGCCCCCGGGTCCCCCCCACACACAATGAGCAGTTCTTC. Variable domain in full (rest from reference TRBV14 and TRBJ2-1): EAGVTQFPSHSVIEKGQTVTLRCDPISGHDNLYWYRRVMGKEIKFLLHFVKESKQDESGMPNNRFLAERTGGTYSTLKVQPAELEDSGVYFCASSPRVPPTHNEQFFGPGTRLTVL.

This clone was observed a few times. The chain is built from TRBV30 and TRBJ2-7; D is perhaps TRBD2 (7 bases). V was clipped by 7 bases and J by 5 bases, with 15 bases between them. Germline-derived CDR1 and CDR2 are GTSNPN and SVGIG (reference sequence). The CDR3 length is 12 residues. The CDR3 coding sequence is TGTGCCTACGAGGGGGGGGGCGACGAGCAGTACTTC. Translating it yields CAYEGGGDEQYF.

The chain links TRBV25-1 to TRBJ2-5; 7 positions agree with TRBD2. Germline V gene data show CDR1 as MGHDK and CDR2 as SYGVNS. This CDR3 comprises 15 residues. Trimming took 0 bases from V and 5 from J; bases not matched to a gene: 6. CDR3: CASSEYRGRDETQYF. As DNA, the CDR3 is TGTGCCAGCAGTGAATATCGCGGGAGAGATGAGACCCAGTACTTC.

J is TRBJ2-3 and V is TRBV10-3; possible D gene TRBD1, 5 bases. Trimming pared 10 bases from V and 0 bases from J, leaving 17 bases between. The CDR3 is made up of 15 amino acids. CDR1 and CDR2 (germline): ENHRY, SYGVKD. The CDR3 bases are TGTGCCACCTCTGGGGCGGCCCCTAGCACAGATACGCAGTATTTT. Protein: CATSGAAPSTDTQYF.

This chain links TRBV7-2 with TRBJ2-2; 8 positions agree with TRBD1. CDR1 and CDR2 from the germline V gene are SGHTA and FQGNSA. This CDR3 has 18 amino acids. Unmatched junction bases numbered 16, after V lost 5 bases and J lost 5 bases. The CDR3 DNA reads TGTGCCAGCAGCCATGGGAATGCACAGGGGGTTGGGACCGGGGAGCTGTTTTTT. This encodes CASSHGNAQGVGTGELFF.

This rearrangement joins TRBV10-3 to TRBJ1-1; a possible D gene is TRBD1 (6 bases). Trimming pared 10 bases from V and 1 base from J, leaving 13 bases between. Germline V gene sequence: CDR1 ENHRY, CDR2 SYGVKD. The CDR3 spans 13 residues. Written as DNA, the CDR3 is TGTGCCACCCCCGGGACAAAGAACACTGAAGCTTTCTTT. It specifies CATPGTKNTEAFF.

The rearrangement links TRBV7-9 to TRBJ2-3; TRBD1 matches at 9 bases. The CDR3 has 16 residues. CDR1 SEHNR and CDR2 FQNEAQ come from the germline V gene (reference sequence). V trimming: 5 bases; J trimming: 2 bases; junction bases outside the gene matches: 8. The CDR3: CASSPRNRGLTDTQYF. Here the CDR3 DNA reads TGTGCCAGCAGCCCACGTAACAGGGGGCTCACAGATACGCAGTATTTT. Combining the CDR3 with reference TRBV7-9 and TRBJ2-3 gives the whole variable domain DTGVSQNPRHKITKRGQNVTFRCDPISEHNRLYWYRQTLGQGPEFLTYFQNEAQLEKSRLLSDRFSAERPKGSFSTLEIQRTEQGDSAMYLCASSPRNRGLTDTQYFGPGTRLTVL.

This chain links TRBV27 with TRBJ2-7; TRBD2 aligns across 11 bases. Germline loops: CDR1 MNHEY, CDR2 SMNVEV (reference sequence). V lost 6 bases and J lost 3; bases outside the gene matches: 4. The CDR3 loop spans 14 amino acids. In DNA, the CDR3 is TGTGCCAGCAGGAGACTAGCGGGAATCTACGAGCAGTACTTC. This gives the protein CASRRLAGIYEQYF.